This TCR beta chain stems from a study of blood T cell repertoires in COVID-19 (TCRdb year 2020). Notes on the research overall: Collaborator samples came from the United States, Italy and Spain and covered acute and convalescent phases of COVID-19. The prospective study material was composed of cDNA or gDNA derived from T cells, B-cell-depleted T cells, or PBMCs. Deeply sampled blood TCRbeta repertoires from subjects exposed to, actively infected with, or recovered from COVID-19 were included in the dataset. The repertoires were made available in a free public database intended to serve as a resource for research on the immune response to SARS-CoV-2. Samples were obtained from the ongoing ImmuneRACE study (first 160 participants) and from about 1,300 subjects provided by 6 global collaborators. The sample metadata nearly always contained a de-identified subject ID, COVID-19 status, age in years and sex. Where available, HLA class I and class II types were obtained from metadata supplied by the sample provider rather than from assay-based typing.

TCRbeta CDR3 regions were amplified from genomic DNA using the immunoSEQ Assay, a bias-controlled multiplex PCR. From the authors' description of their analysis: Within the assay, amplification of reference gene primers was used to estimate how many nucleated cells each sample contained. To quantify the absolute abundance of each unique TCRbeta CDR3 rearrangement, sequence reads were collapsed and filtered. Productive Simpson clonality was computed per sample as the square root of Simpson's diversity index over productive rearrangements. TCRdb stores this immuneACCESS table with in-frame sequences only. Part of the clones is absent; in the studies checked, under half of the shortfall reflects unresolved V genes, and no reason is known for the rest. V and J calls and clone size are copied from that table; D and trimming were computed from the DNA. For this sample the table gives fewer than 80,000 clones, of which roughly 78% were detected only once. The biggest ten clones account for 12% to 15% of the sample.

One collaborating source in Seattle enrolled patients while the patients were actively infected and followed the patients over time throughout the course of disease. Each collaborating institution followed its own protocols to collect whole blood in K2EDTA tubes. For TCRbeta analysis, collaborators shipped samples in one of three forms: frozen whole blood, isolated PBMCs, or DNA extracted from either of those sample types. In the case of this clone: Its antigen is still unknown. No clone much larger than this one lies a single base away; base qualities are absent.

Reading from cysteine to phenylalanine, the CDR3 counts 12 amino acids. Of the read, only the CDR3 DNA is kept; its 36 bases are in frame from base 1. Trimming at the junction amounts to 5 bases on V and 7 bases on J, and the germline ends lie 6 bases apart. The paper's findings and limits, for the study overall: The quantity of clinical and demographic metadata differed by source and by participant and was supplied without curation.

The specimen was peripheral blood. This receptor was taken from a man in his sixties with COVID-19, enrolled during active disease. This chain is built from TRBV12-3 or TRBV12-4 and TRBJ1-6; no D gene is confidently identified. The bases read TGTGCCAGCAGTCCCCCAAATTCACCCCTCCACTTT. The translation is CASSPPNSPLHF.